The 25 T cell receptor beta chains reported below all come from one sample, sequenced in a study of blood T cell repertoires in COVID-19. TCRdb keeps only in-frame clones here, not all; method: immunoSEQ multiplex PCR. This table holds hundreds of thousands of clones, roughly 90% found once. The sequenced sample consisted of peripheral blood. These receptors originate from a man aged 40-50 years with acute or convalescent COVID-19.

Notes on this clone: This sample also contains other DNA sequences that code for the same CDR3. The chain recombines TRBV5-4 with TRBJ2-3, with D perhaps TRBD2 (6 bases). Trimming left V 0 bases short and J 0 bases short, with 8 bases between. Germline lookup yields CDR1 SGHNT and CDR2 YYREEE (reference sequence). CDR3 length equals 15 residues. CDR3 bases: TGTGCCAGCAGCTTGGGGGGGACTAGCACAGATACGCAGTATTTT. Translating it yields CASSLGGTSTDTQYF.

The CDR3 coding sequence is TGTGCCAGCAGCGTCGGGACTAGCGGGACCGAGCAGTACTTC. Translated: CASSVGTSGTEQYF. This sequence joins TRBV9 and TRBJ2-7, with TRBD2 identical over 13 bases. The CDR3 has 14 amino acids. Germline loops: CDR1 SGDLS, CDR2 YYNGEE. The trim removed 2 bases at V and 6 bases at J, leaving 2 bases unmatched.

J is TRBJ2-7 and V is TRBV2; 7 nucleotides line up with TRBD1. Germline CDR1 SNHLY, CDR2 FYNNEI. The CDR3 totals 14 residues. V dropped 10 bases and J dropped 0; count of bases not matched to a gene: 9. The CDR3 loop is CATLKGQSSYEQYF. The CDR3 coding sequence is TGTGCCACTTTAAAGGGACAGAGCTCCTACGAGCAGTACTTC. Combining the CDR3 with reference TRBV2 and TRBJ2-7 gives the whole variable domain EPEVTQTPSHQVTQMGQEVILRCVPISNHLYFYWYRQILGQKVEFLVSFYNNEISEKSEIFDDQFSVERPDGSNFTLKIRSTKLEDSAMYFCATLKGQSSYEQYFGPGTRLTVT.

This chain uses TRBV28 with TRBJ1-2; D gene uncertain. CDR3 length equals 13 residues. Trimming cost V 6 bases and J 4 bases, with 12 bases left between them. The V gene's germline CDR1 is MDHEN and CDR2 SYDVKM. The CDR3 sequence: CASRVYGGYGYTF. The CDR3 DNA follows: TGTGCCAGCAGGGTGTACGGAGGCTATGGCTACACCTTC.

This clone was observed once. V and J are TRBV19 and TRBJ2-3; D may be TRBD2 (7 bases). Per germline, CDR1 LNHDA and CDR2 SQIVND (reference sequence). This CDR3 spans 16 amino acids. V dropped 7 bases and J dropped 3 bases, with 20 bases sitting between them. This chain's CDR3 is CASNMFGLGGTDTQYF. The CDR3 bases are TGTGCCAGTAACATGTTCGGACTAGGGGGGACAGATACGCAGTATTTT.

The genes are TRBV5-1 and TRBJ2-1, with 8 nucleotides matching TRBD1. V lost 6 bases, J lost 2 bases, and 13 bases stayed unmatched. The CDR3 consists of 17 residues. In germline, CDR1 is SGHRS, CDR2 YFSETQ. CDR3 nucleotide sequence: TGCGCCAGCACCATAACCGGGACAGGCTTAACCTACAATGAGCAGTTCTTC. Translation gives CASTITGTGLTYNEQFF.

The V call is TRBV28, the J call TRBJ1-1, with D possibly being TRBD1 (6 bases). Germline V gene sequence: CDR1 MDHEN, CDR2 SYDVKM. The CDR3 totals 14 residues. V was trimmed by 6 bases and J by 0 bases, leaving 11 bases between them. The CDR3: CASSLTGLNTEAFF. The CDR3 DNA sequence: TGTGCCAGCAGCCTGACAGGTTTGAACACTGAAGCTTTCTTT.

The gene calls are TRBV19 and TRBJ1-2, with a weak D call TRBD1 (5 bases). V dropped 3 bases and J dropped 12 bases, with 17 bases sitting between them. Germline V gives CDR1 LNHDA, CDR2 SQIVND (reference sequence). The CDR3 consists of 13 residues. The CDR3 DNA follows: TGTGCCAGTAGTATCCCAGGGCAAACGATCAACACCTTC. Residues: CASSIPGQTINTF.

The V call is TRBV7-2, the J call TRBJ2-2; no definite D call. Germline V lookup: CDR1 SGHTA, CDR2 FQGNSA. The CDR3 spans 13 residues. Trimming removed 1 base from V and 7 bases from J, with 7 bases in between. DNA for the CDR3: TGTGCCAGCAGCTTAGTGAATAGCGGGGAGCTGTTTTTT. It codes for CASSLVNSGELFF.

The chain uses TRBV19 and TRBJ2-7; D might be TRBD1 (5 bases). The CDR3 spans 14 residues. The ends were cut back, 0 bases at V and 3 bases at J, with 9 bases in the middle. From germline, CDR1 is LNHDA and CDR2 SQIVND (reference sequence). The CDR3 here is CASSIEGAVYEQYF. The CDR3 DNA reads as TGTGCCAGTAGTATAGAAGGGGCCGTCTACGAGCAGTACTTC.

V and J are TRBV4-3 and TRBJ2-7, with TRBD1 as a possible D gene (6 bases). V dropped 1 base and J dropped 4 bases, with 14 bases sitting between them. This CDR3 spans 15 amino acids. From germline, CDR1 is LGHNA and CDR2 YSLEER. The CDR3 DNA reads as TGCGCCAGCAGCCAAGGTATCAGGGGAACTTACGAGCAGTACTTC. It translates to CASSQGIRGTYEQYF.

This chain links TRBV4-1 with TRBJ2-3; D is possibly TRBD2 (7 bases). Germline loops: CDR1 MGHRA, CDR2 YSYEKL. V was pared by 0 bases and J by 6 bases, with 13 bases between. The CDR3 sequence is 15 residues long. CDR3 in DNA: TGCGCCAGCAGCCAAGATCCCGGGGGGCGGGATACGCAGTATTTT. It codes for CASSQDPGGRDTQYF.

V usage is TRBV7-8 and J usage is TRBJ1-5; unclear D gene. Germline CDR1 is SGHVS and CDR2 is FQNEAQ. The CDR3 is 15 amino acids. Trimming cost V 1 base and J 5 bases, with 12 bases left between them. CDR3: CASSLGKNRYQPQHF. CDR3 DNA: TGTGCCAGCAGCTTAGGGAAAAACAGATATCAGCCCCAGCATTTT.

For this clone: One end of the junction varies from germline; a read error may be responsible. V and J are TRBV7-2 and TRBJ1-1, with D possibly TRBD1 on 5 matching bases. CDR1 SGHTA and CDR2 FQGNSA come from the germline V gene. This CDR3 is built from 12 residues. The CDR3 sequence: CASSLIGGSGAF. CDR3 DNA sequence: TGTGCCAGCAGCTTAATTGGGGGGTCTGGGGCCTTT. Full variable domain (missing parts from reference TRBV7-2 and TRBJ1-1): GAGVSQSPSNKVTEKGKDVELRCDPISGHTALYWYRQSLGQGLEFLIYFQGNSAPDKSGLPSDRFSAERTGGSVSTLTIQRTQQEDSAVYLCASSLIGGSGAFGQGTRLTVV.

Remarks on this clone: The same CDR3 can be traced to other DNA sequences in this sample. The J gene is TRBJ1-5, the V gene TRBV18, with D unclear. CDR1 and CDR2 (germline): KGHSH, LQKENI. V lost 2 bases, J lost 6 bases, and 8 bases lay in between. The CDR3 spans 13 residues. CDR3 loop: CASSPFEGQPQHF. The CDR3 DNA is TGTGCCAGCTCACCATTCGAGGGTCAGCCCCAGCATTTT.

This chain links TRBV5-5 with TRBJ2-7; 7 bases line up with TRBD1. CDR3 length: 15 residues. V trimming: 4 bases; J trimming: 4 bases; junction bases outside the gene matches: 11. CDR1 is SGHKS and CDR2 is YYEKEE in the germline V gene (reference sequence). The CDR3 is CASSPLTGFEYEQYF. In DNA, the CDR3 is TGTGCCAGCAGCCCGCTGACAGGGTTTGAATACGAGCAGTACTTC.

The chain links TRBV28 to TRBJ2-7; 7 bases are a match to TRBD1. The J segment lost 3 bases and the V segment lost 6 bases, leaving 14 bases of the junction unmatched. The CDR3 spans 16 residues. The germline V gene has CDR1 MDHEN and CDR2 SYDVKM. CDR3: CASRMMSPDRYYEQYF. CDR3 coding DNA: TGTGCCAGCAGAATGATGTCCCCGGACAGGTACTACGAGCAGTACTTC.

The genes are TRBV6-5 and TRBJ2-1; maybe TRBD1 (5 bases). The CDR3 runs to 11 residues. Germline CDR1 is MNHEY and CDR2 is SVGAGI. Deletions cut 11 bases from V and 4 bases from J, with 9 bases between. The CDR3 loop is CAARAYNEQFF. CDR3 nucleotides: TGTGCCGCCAGGGCGTACAATGAGCAGTTCTTC.

The chain links TRBV7-8 to TRBJ2-1; TRBD2 agrees at 8 bases. This CDR3 has 15 amino acids. CDR1 is SGHVS, CDR2 FQNEAQ, per germline. Losses at the gene ends were 4 bases for V and 0 bases for J; bases not matched to a gene: 2. The DNA of the CDR3 is TGTGCCAGCAGCTCCGGGACTAGCTCCTACAATGAGCAGTTCTTC. It yields the protein CASSSGTSSYNEQFF.

The chain recombines TRBV7-3 with TRBJ2-1, with D perhaps matching TRBD1 (6 bases). The CDR3 spans 13 residues. The V gene lost 5 bases and the J gene lost 5 bases, with 10 bases spanning the gap. Germline CDR1 and CDR2: SGHTA and FQGTGA. The CDR3 DNA is TGTGCCAGCAGCGAACAGGGAAACAATGAGCAGTTCTTC. Protein product: CASSEQGNNEQFF.

This rearrangement joins TRBV4-3 to TRBJ2-7, with D maybe TRBD1 (6 bases). The CDR3 contains 14 residues. Germline V gene sequence: CDR1 LGHNA, CDR2 YSLEER. V was pared by 0 bases and J by 3 bases, with 9 bases between. This CDR3 reads CASSQDTGNYEQYF. The CDR3 DNA follows: TGCGCCAGCAGCCAAGATACAGGGAACTACGAGCAGTACTTC.

The chain recombines TRBV6-1 with TRBJ2-2; 7 bases fit TRBD1. Germline V gene sequence: CDR1 MNHNS, CDR2 SASEGT. Unmatched junction bases numbered 5, after V lost 2 bases and J lost 5 bases. This CDR3 region has 15 residues. The CDR3 bases are TGTGCCAGCAGTGAATACAGGGGCTCGACCGGGGAGCTGTTTTTT. Translating it yields CASSEYRGSTGELFF.

V and J are TRBV5-1 and TRBJ2-7, with 7 bases that match TRBD1. J gave up 2 bases and V 2 bases, and 7 bases lay outside the gene matches. The CDR3 covers 15 residues. CDR1 is SGHRS and CDR2 is YFSETQ in the germline V gene. The CDR3: CASSLDGQDPYEQYF. Written as DNA, the CDR3 is TGCGCCAGCAGCTTAGACGGACAGGACCCCTACGAGCAGTACTTC.

The chain has TRBV15 and TRBJ2-7, with 10 bases aligning to TRBD2. Per germline, CDR1 LNHNV and CDR2 YYDKDF (reference sequence). The CDR3 consists of 13 residues. CDR3 DNA sequence: TGTGCCACCAGCAGAGATGGGGACAAGGGACTAGCGGTC. It encodes CATSRDGDKGLAV.

This clone was counted a single time. The CDR3: CASSVAGVSNEQFF. The CDR3, as DNA: TGTGCCAGCAGTGTAGCGGGAGTCTCTAATGAGCAGTTCTTC. The chain combines TRBV2 with TRBJ2-1; 9 bases align to TRBD2. The CDR3 contains 14 residues. The V segment lost 4 bases and the J segment 7 bases; nucleotides outside the gene matches: 5. From germline, CDR1 is SNHLY and CDR2 FYNNEI.